This TCR beta chain stems from a study of PD-1 blockade in classical Hodgkin lymphoma. The sample's time point: cycle 4 day 1 (C4D1), after 6 weeks of nivolumab. Every patient relapsed after autologous stem cell transplantation, and brentuximab vedotin exposure varied. The patients, who had relapsed/refractory classical Hodgkin lymphoma, achieved best responses of complete response, partial response or progressive disease. Sequencing used immunoSEQ multiplex PCR; TCRdb keeps in-frame clones, though not all of them. Of under 45,000 clones in the sample, around 74% were seen once. Concerning this clone: Its matching antigen is unknown.

Study-level findings and limits: Some patients began nivolumab under 1 year after ASCT. These patients were excluded from later analyses.

CDR1 SGDLS and CDR2 YYNGEE come from the germline V gene. V trimming: 4 bases; J trimming: 1 base; junction bases outside the gene matches: 3. The length of the CDR3 is 15 residues. The receptor was isolated from a human donor with classical Hodgkin lymphoma. Material: peripheral blood mononuclear cells (PBMCs), obtained before the fourth cycle of nivolumab. This chain links TRBV9 with TRBJ2-3, with 10 nucleotides matching TRBD2. Here the CDR3 reads CASSPGTSGTDTQYF. Here the CDR3 DNA reads TGTGCCAGCAGCCCCGGGACTAGCGGCACAGATACGCAGTATTTT.